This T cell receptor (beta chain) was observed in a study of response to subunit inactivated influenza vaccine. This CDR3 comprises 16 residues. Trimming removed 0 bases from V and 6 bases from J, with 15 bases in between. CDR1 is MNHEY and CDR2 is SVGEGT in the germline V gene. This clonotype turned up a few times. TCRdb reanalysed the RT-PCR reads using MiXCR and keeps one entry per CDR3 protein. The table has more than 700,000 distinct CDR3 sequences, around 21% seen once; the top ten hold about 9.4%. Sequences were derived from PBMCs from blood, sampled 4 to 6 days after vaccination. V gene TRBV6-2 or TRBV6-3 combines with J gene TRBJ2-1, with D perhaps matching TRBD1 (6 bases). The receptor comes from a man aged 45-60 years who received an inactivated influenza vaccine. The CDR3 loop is CASSYSMLDRFNEQFF. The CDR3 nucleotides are TGTGCCAGCAGTTACTCGATGCTGGACAGATTCAATGAGCAGTTCTTC.